This TCR beta chain was identified during a study of blood T cell repertoires in COVID-19. J gave up 10 bases and V 5 bases, and 8 bases lay outside the gene matches. The CDR3 loop spans 14 amino acids. Germline CDR1 is WNHNN and CDR2 is SYGVQD (reference sequence). Residents of 24 US areas, aged roughly 18 to 95 years, made up the participants. Membership in each cohort depended on participant-reported clinical history. Each recovered donor of Cohort 3 presented with two negative PCRs, clearance, or symptom resolution. How the authors handled the data: From reference gene primer amplification, estimates of nucleated cell counts were derived. Clones were read by immunoSEQ multiplex PCR, and TCRdb kept only the in-frame ones, dropping some. V and J calls and clone size are as listed in that table; D and trimming were resolved from the DNA. Of 270,000 or so clones in the sample, about 89% were seen once.

V usage is TRBV10-1 and J usage is TRBJ1-6; TRBD1 matches 7 bases. This receptor was identified in a young woman who had recovered from COVID-19. Sequenced sample: PBMCs or T cells enriched from blood (not recorded which). The CDR3 DNA reads TGCGCCAGCAGTCAACAGGGGATAGGATCACCCCTCCACTTT. Protein: CASSQQGIGSPLHF.